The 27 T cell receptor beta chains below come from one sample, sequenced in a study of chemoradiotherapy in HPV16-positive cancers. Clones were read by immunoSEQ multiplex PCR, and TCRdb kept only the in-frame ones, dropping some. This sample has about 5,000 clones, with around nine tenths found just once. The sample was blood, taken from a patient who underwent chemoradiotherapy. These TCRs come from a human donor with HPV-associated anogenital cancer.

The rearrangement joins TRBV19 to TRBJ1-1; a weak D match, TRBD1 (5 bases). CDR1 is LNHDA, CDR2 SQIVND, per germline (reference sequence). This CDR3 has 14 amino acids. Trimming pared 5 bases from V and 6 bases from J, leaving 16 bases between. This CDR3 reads CASSPQGVYAEAFF. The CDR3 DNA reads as TGTGCCAGTAGTCCCCAGGGTGTTTACGCTGAAGCTTTCTTT.

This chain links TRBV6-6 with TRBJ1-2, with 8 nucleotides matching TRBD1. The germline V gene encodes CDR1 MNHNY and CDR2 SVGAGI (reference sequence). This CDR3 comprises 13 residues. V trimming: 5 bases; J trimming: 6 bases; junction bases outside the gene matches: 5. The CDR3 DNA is TGTGCCAGCAGTCCGGACAGGGTTCATGGCTACACCTTC. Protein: CASSPDRVHGYTF.

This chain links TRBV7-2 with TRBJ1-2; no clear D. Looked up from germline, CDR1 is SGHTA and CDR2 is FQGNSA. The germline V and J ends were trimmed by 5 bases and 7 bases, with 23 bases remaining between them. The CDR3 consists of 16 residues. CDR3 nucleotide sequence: TGTGCCAGCAGCCCTCCTGGTAGGGCGTCAGTGGGTGGCTACACCTTC. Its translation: CASSPPGRASVGGYTF.

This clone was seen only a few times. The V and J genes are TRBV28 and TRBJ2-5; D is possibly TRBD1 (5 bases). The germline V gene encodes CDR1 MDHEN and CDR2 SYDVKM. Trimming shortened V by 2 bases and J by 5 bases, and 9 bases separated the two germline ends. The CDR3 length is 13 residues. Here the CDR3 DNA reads TGTGCCAGCAGTTTACCAGGGATCGAGACCCAGTACTTC. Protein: CASSLPGIETQYF.

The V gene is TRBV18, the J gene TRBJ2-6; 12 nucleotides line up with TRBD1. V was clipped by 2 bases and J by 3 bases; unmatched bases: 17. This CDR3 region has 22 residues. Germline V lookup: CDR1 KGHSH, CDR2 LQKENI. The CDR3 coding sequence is TGTGCCAGCTCACCAATACTTCCGGGACAGGGGGCTTCTGGGGTTGGGGCCAACGTCCTGACTTTC. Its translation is CASSPILPGQGASGVGANVLTF.

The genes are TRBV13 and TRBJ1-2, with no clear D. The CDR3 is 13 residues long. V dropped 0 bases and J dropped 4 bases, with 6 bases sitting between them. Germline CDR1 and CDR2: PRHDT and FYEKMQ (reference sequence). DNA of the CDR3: TGTGCCAGCAGCTTAGGACAGATCTATGGCTACACCTTC. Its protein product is CASSLGQIYGYTF.

CDR3 DNA: TGTGCCAGCAGCGTCACAGGGACGAACCCCCTCCACTTT. Translation: CASSVTGTNPLHF. This chain uses TRBV7-9 with TRBJ1-6; D is perhaps TRBD1 (6 bases). The CDR3 spans 13 residues. V lost 5 bases and J lost 13, with 15 bases in between. Germline V CDR1 and CDR2: SEHNR, FQNEAQ (reference sequence).

The CDR3 protein is CASSEGTGSLYGYTF. Here the CDR3 DNA reads TGTGCCAGCAGTGAGGGGACAGGGAGCCTGTATGGCTACACCTTC. The gene calls are TRBV2 and TRBJ1-2; 9 bases map to TRBD1. The length of the CDR3 is 15 residues. Germline-derived CDR1 and CDR2 are SNHLY and FYNNEI. The V gene end was trimmed by 3 bases and the J gene end by 5 bases; junction bases not matched to a gene: 7.

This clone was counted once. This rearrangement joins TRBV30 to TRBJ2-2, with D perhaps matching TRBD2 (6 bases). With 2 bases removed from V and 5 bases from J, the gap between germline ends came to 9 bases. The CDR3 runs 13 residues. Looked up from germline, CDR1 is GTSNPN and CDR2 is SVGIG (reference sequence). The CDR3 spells CAWSWGETGELFF. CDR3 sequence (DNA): TGTGCCTGGAGTTGGGGGGAAACCGGGGAGCTGTTTTTT.

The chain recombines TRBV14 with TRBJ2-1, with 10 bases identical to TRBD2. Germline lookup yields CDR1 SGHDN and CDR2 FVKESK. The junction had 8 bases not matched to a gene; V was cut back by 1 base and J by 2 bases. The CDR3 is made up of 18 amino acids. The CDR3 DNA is TGTGCCAGCAGCCAAGTACTCCTTAGCGGGAGGCCCTACAATGAGCAGTTCTTC. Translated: CASSQVLLSGRPYNEQFF.

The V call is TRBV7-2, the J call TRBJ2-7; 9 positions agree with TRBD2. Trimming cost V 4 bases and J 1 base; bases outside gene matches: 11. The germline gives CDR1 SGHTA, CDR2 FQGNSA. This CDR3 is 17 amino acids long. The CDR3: CASSWGYSGGASYEQYF. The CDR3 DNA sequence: TGTGCCAGCAGCTGGGGGTATAGCGGGGGCGCTTCCTACGAGCAGTACTTC.

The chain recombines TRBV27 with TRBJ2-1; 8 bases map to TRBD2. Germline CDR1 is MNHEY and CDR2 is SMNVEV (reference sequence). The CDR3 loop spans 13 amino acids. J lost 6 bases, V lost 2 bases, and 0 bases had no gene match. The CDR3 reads CASSLAGGNEQFF. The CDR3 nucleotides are TGTGCCAGCAGTTTAGCGGGAGGCAATGAGCAGTTCTTC.

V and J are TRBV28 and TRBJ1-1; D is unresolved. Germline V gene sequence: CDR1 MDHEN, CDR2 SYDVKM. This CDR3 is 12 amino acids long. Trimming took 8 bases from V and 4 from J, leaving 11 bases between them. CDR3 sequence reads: CASPDGTTEAFF. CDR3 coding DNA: TGTGCCAGCCCGGACGGAACCACTGAAGCTTTCTTT.

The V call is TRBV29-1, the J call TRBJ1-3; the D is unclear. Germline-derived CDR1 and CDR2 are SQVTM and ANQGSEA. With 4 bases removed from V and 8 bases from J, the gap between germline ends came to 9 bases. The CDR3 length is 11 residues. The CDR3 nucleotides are TGCAGCGTTGGGCCGAGGGACACCATATATTTT. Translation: CSVGPRDTIYF. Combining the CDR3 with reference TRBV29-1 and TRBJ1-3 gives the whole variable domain SAVISQKPSRDICQRGTSLTIQCQVDSQVTMMFWYRQQPGQSLTLIATANQGSEATYESGFVIDKFPISRPNLTFSTLTVSNMSPEDSSIYLCSVGPRDTIYFGEGSWLTVV.

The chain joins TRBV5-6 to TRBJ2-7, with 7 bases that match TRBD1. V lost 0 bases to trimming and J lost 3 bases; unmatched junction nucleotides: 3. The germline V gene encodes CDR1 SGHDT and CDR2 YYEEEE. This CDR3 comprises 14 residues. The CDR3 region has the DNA TGTGCCAGCAGCTTGGGACAGGGTTACTACGAGCAGTACTTC. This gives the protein CASSLGQGYYEQYF.

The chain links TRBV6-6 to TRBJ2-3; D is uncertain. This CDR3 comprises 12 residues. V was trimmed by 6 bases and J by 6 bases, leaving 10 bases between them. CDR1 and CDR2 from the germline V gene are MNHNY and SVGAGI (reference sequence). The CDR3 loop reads CASSPWKDTQYF. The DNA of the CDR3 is TGTGCCAGCAGCCCCTGGAAGGATACGCAGTATTTT.

The CDR3 DNA follows: TGTGCCAGCAAATGGCAGGGAACTAATGAAAAACTGTTTTTT. Encoded protein: CASKWQGTNEKLFF. This chain connects TRBV2 to TRBJ1-4; possibly TRBD1 for D (5 bases). V gave up 7 bases and J gave up 1 base, with 10 bases separating them. Germline CDR1 and CDR2: SNHLY and FYNNEI. This CDR3 contains 14 residues.

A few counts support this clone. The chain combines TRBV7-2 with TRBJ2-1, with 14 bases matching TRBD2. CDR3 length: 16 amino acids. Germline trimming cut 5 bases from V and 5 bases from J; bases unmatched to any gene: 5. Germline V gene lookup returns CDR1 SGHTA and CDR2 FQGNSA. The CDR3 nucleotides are TGTGCCAGCAGCGAACCGGGACTAGCGGGGGACAATGAGCAGTTCTTC. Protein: CASSEPGLAGDNEQFF.

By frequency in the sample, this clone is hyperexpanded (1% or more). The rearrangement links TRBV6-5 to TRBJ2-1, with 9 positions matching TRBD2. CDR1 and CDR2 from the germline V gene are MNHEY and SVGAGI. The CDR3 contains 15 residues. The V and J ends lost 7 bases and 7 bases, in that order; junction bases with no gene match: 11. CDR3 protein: CASMLSRGGLNEQFF. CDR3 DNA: TGTGCCAGCATGTTGTCGCGGGGGGGCTTAAATGAGCAGTTCTTC.

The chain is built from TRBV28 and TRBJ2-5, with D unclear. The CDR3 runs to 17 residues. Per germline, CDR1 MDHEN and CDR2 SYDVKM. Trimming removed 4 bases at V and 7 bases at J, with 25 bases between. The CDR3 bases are TGTGCCAGCAGTTCCCAGCAGGCGACCCCGTTATTAGGGACCCAGTACTTC. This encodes CASSSQQATPLLGTQYF.

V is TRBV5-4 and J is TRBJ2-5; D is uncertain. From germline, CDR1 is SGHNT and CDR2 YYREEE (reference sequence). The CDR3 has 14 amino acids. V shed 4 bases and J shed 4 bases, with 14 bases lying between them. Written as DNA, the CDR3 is TGTGCCAGCAGCGGTCGGGTGTCCCGAGAGACCCAGTACTTC. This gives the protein CASSGRVSRETQYF.

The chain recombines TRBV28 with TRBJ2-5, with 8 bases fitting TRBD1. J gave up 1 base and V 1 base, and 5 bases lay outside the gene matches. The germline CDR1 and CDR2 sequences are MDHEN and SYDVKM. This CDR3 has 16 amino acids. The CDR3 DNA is TGTGCCAGCAGTTTATTTCAGGGGGCAGGCCAAGAGACCCAGTACTTC. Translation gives CASSLFQGAGQETQYF.

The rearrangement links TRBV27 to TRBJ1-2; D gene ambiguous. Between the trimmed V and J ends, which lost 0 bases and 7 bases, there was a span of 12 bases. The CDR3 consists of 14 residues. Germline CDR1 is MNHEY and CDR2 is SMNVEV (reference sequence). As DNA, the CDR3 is TGTGCCAGCAGTTTATCTGCGGGAGCACTTGGCTACACCTTC. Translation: CASSLSAGALGYTF.

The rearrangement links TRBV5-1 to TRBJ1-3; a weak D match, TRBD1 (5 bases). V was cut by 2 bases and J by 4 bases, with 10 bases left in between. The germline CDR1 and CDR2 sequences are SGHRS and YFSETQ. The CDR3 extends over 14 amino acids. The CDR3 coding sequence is TGCGCCAGCAGCTTAGAGGGGCAGGGAAACACCATATATTTT. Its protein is CASSLEGQGNTIYF. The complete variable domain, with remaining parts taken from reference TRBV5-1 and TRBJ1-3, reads KAGVTQTPRYLIKTRGQQVTLSCSPISGHRSVSWYQQTPGQGLQFLFEYFSETQRNKGNFPGRFSGRQFSNSRSEMNVSTLELGDSALYLCASSLEGQGNTIYFGEGSWLTVV.

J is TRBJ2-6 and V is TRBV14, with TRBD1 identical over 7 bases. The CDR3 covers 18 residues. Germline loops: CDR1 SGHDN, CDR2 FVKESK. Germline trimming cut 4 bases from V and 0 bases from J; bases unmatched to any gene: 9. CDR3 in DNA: TGTGCCAGCAGCCCTCGGGGACAGTCTTCCTCTGGGGCCAACGTCCTGACTTTC. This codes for CASSPRGQSSSGANVLTF.

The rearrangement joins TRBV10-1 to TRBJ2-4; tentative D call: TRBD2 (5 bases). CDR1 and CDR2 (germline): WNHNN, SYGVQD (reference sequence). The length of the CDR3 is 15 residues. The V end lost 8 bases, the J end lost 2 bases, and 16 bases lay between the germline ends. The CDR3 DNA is TGCGCCAGCGGAAAGGAGCGGTCCTCCAAAAACATTCAGTACTTC. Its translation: CASGKERSSKNIQYF.

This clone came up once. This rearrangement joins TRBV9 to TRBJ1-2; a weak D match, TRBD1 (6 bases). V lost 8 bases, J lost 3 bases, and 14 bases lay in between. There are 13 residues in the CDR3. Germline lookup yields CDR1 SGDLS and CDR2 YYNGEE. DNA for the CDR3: TGTGCCAGTCGGGATTGGACAGACTATGGCTACACCTTC. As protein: CASRDWTDYGYTF.